One and the same sample provided the 9 T cell receptor beta chains below, sequenced in a study of cytomegalovirus exposure and HLA in healthy donors. The protocol was immunoSEQ multiplex PCR, while the TCRdb copy is restricted to in-frame clones and leaves out a portion. This sample yields tens of thousands of clones, of which more than 85% are seen a single time; over 6.5% belongs to the top ten. The source material was PBMCs. The origin of the receptors is a woman under 30 in good health and CMV-seropositive.

The chain links TRBV28 to TRBJ2-7, with D perhaps matching TRBD2 (6 bases). This CDR3 has 14 amino acids. V gave up 7 bases and J gave up 6 bases, with 19 bases separating them. Germline CDR1 MDHEN, CDR2 SYDVKM. CDR3 loop: CASTPAGFPGEQYF. The CDR3 DNA is TGTGCCAGCACCCCCGCGGGGTTCCCGGGCGAGCAGTACTTC.

The V call is TRBV19, the J call TRBJ2-7; D remains ambiguous. CDR1 and CDR2 from the germline V gene are LNHDA and SQIVND (reference sequence). V lost 5 bases, J lost 0 bases, and 5 bases lay in between. The CDR3 extends over 12 amino acids. CDR3 in amino acids: CASSPSSYEQYF. In DNA, the CDR3 is TGTGCCAGTAGTCCTTCCTCCTACGAGCAGTACTTC. The variable domain in full, with the rest retrieved from reference TRBV19 and TRBJ2-7, is DGGITQSPKYLFRKEGQNVTLSCEQNLNHDAMYWYRQDPGQGLRLIYYSQIVNDFQKGDIAEGYSVSREKKESFPLTVTSAQKNPTAFYLCASSPSSYEQYFGPGTRLTVT.

This rearrangement joins TRBV28 to TRBJ2-7; TRBD2 matches 7 bases. The trim removed 1 base at V and 0 bases at J, leaving 18 bases unmatched. The CDR3 runs to 20 residues. CDR1 is MDHEN, CDR2 SYDVKM, per germline. The CDR3 nucleotides read TGTGCCAGCAGTTTATCTAATCCTTACGTTTCTAGCGGACTCTCCTACGAGCAGTACTTC. The encoded protein is CASSLSNPYVSSGLSYEQYF.

The chain uses TRBV5-8 and TRBJ2-3; weak D call: TRBD2 (7 bases). V dropped 2 bases and J dropped 4 bases, with 20 bases sitting between them. There are 17 residues in the CDR3. Germline V gives CDR1 SGHTS, CDR2 YDEGEE. Here the CDR3 reads CASSFYSGGELSDTQYF. CDR3 nucleotides: TGTGCCAGCAGCTTCTATTCGGGGGGCGAGTTGTCAGATACGCAGTATTTT.

The count of this clone is one. This chain links TRBV19 with TRBJ1-2, with D uncertain. CDR1 and CDR2 (germline): LNHDA, SQIVND (reference sequence). This CDR3 has 13 amino acids. V lost 3 bases and J lost 4, with 9 bases in between. CDR3 amino acids: CASSMPRFYGYTF. The CDR3 nucleotides read TGTGCCAGTAGTATGCCCAGGTTCTATGGCTACACCTTC. Together with reference TRBV19 and TRBJ1-2, the CDR3 gives the full variable domain: DGGITQSPKYLFRKEGQNVTLSCEQNLNHDAMYWYRQDPGQGLRLIYYSQIVNDFQKGDIAEGYSVSREKKESFPLTVTSAQKNPTAFYLCASSMPRFYGYTFGSGTRLTVV.

The table lists this clone with a count of one. This chain uses TRBV2 with TRBJ2-1; 13 bases fit TRBD2. CDR1 is SNHLY, CDR2 FYNNEI, per germline. Trimming took 10 bases from V and 0 from J; bases not matched to a gene: 9. This CDR3 spans 17 amino acids. Written as DNA, the CDR3 is TGTGCCACCAAGGGACTAGCGGGGATCAGCTCCTACAATGAGCAGTTCTTC. It is translated as CATKGLAGISSYNEQFF.

The V gene is TRBV9, the J gene TRBJ2-2; possibly TRBD1 for D (6 bases). Trimming removed 4 bases from V and 1 base from J, with 14 bases in between. The CDR3 has 16 residues. Germline V gives CDR1 SGDLS, CDR2 YYNGEE. This CDR3 is CASSRLGGQNTGELFF. CDR3 bases: TGTGCCAGCAGCCGACTTGGGGGACAGAACACCGGGGAGCTGTTTTTT.

The chain uses TRBV14 and TRBJ1-5; the D gene is possibly TRBD1 (6 bases). There are 13 residues in the CDR3. Germline-derived CDR1 and CDR2 are SGHDN and FVKESK. The germline V and J ends were trimmed by 4 bases and 8 bases, with 12 bases remaining between them. CDR3 bases: TGTGCCAGCAGCCGGTTAGGGGGGGAGCCCCAGCATTTT. Translating gives CASSRLGGEPQHF.

The V and J genes are TRBV7-2 and TRBJ2-7; tentative D call: TRBD1 (6 bases). The V and J ends lost 4 bases and 1 base respectively, with 20 bases between them. The germline V gene has CDR1 SGHTA and CDR2 FQGNSA. The CDR3 has 17 amino acids. CDR3 sequence reads: CASSSARPGVGSYEQYF. The CDR3 DNA follows: TGTGCCAGCAGCTCGGCCCGCCCAGGGGTTGGTTCCTACGAGCAGTACTTC.